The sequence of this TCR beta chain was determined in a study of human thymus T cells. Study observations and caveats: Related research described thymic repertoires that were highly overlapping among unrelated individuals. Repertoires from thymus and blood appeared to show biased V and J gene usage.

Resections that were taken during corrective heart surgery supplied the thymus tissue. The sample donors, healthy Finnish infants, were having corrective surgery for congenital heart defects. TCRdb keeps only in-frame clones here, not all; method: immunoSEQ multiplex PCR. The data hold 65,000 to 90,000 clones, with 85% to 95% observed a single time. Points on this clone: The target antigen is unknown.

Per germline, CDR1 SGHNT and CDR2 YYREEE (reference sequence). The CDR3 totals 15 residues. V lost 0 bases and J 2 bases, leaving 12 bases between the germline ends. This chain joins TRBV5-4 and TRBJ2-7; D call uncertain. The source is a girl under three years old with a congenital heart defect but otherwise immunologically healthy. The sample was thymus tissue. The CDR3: CASSLAGGLPYEQYF. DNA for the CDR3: TGTGCCAGCAGCTTGGCTGGCGGCCTACCCTACGAGCAGTACTTC.